What follows are 21 T cell receptor beta chains derived from one specimen sequenced in a study of blood T cells in healthy people across ages. A second PCR, run for roughly 7 to 12 cycles, used a sample-barcoded 5' primer plus a J-beta primer mix. TCRdb re-derived calls from the 5' RACE reads in MiXCR, one entry per CDR3 protein. Here the sample spans hundreds of thousands of distinct CDR3 sequences, roughly 32% being singletons. Sequencing was carried out using blood. Receptors were obtained from a woman of 80 years or more in good health.

With regard to this clonotype: A much larger clone differs from this one at a single base, so this may be a read error. This chain connects TRBV4-1 to TRBJ2-5; TRBD2 aligns across 10 bases. CDR1 is MGHRA, CDR2 YSYEKL, per germline. V dropped 3 bases and J dropped 11; count of bases not matched to a gene: 15. The CDR3 sequence is 16 residues long. CDR3 region: CASSHPGAGGFYEQYF. The CDR3 nucleotides are TGCGCCAGCAGCCACCCGGGAGCGGGGGGGTTCTATGAGCAGTACTTC.

This clonotype showed up just a few times. This chain uses TRBV9 with TRBJ2-3, with D maybe TRBD1 (6 bases). Germline-derived CDR1 and CDR2 are SGDLS and YYNGEE. The CDR3 is 16 residues long. V lost 3 bases to trimming and J lost 0 bases, with 14 bases between them. The CDR3 sequence: CASSARGGASTDTQYF. The CDR3 DNA reads TGTGCCAGCAGCGCCCGAGGGGGTGCTAGCACAGATACGCAGTATTTT.

This clonotype has just a few counts. This sequence joins TRBV6-1 and TRBJ1-1; the D is unclear. The V gene lost 6 bases and the J gene lost 0 bases, with 11 bases spanning the gap. This CDR3 comprises 14 residues. Germline CDR1 reads MNHNS; CDR2 reads SASEGT. The CDR3 loop is CASRGDGMNTEAFF. The CDR3 DNA is TGTGCCAGCAGGGGCGACGGGATGAACACTGAAGCTTTCTTT.

V and J are TRBV20-1 and TRBJ1-5; TRBD1 is a possible D gene (5 bases). This CDR3 is built from 17 residues. Germline V gene sequence: CDR1 DFQATT, CDR2 SNEGSKA (reference sequence). Trimming removed 1 base from V and 0 bases from J, with 16 bases in between. CDR3: CSARGGMGFNSNQPQHF. CDR3 coding DNA: TGCAGTGCTAGAGGGGGGATGGGTTTCAATAGCAATCAGCCCCAGCATTTT.

This clonotype was seen more than once but under ten times. V usage is TRBV20-1 and J usage is TRBJ1-1; the D is unclear. Trimming shortened V by 1 base and J by 4 bases, and 13 bases separated the two germline ends. Germline assignment: CDR1 DFQATT and CDR2 SNEGSKA (reference sequence). This CDR3 has 14 amino acids. The CDR3 DNA sequence: TGCAGTGCTAGAGTGTGGCAGAGCTTCACTGAAGCTTTCTTT. Amino acids: CSARVWQSFTEAFF.

The rearrangement joins TRBV20-1 to TRBJ2-3, with a possible D match to TRBD1 (5 bases). The V and J ends lost 6 bases and 9 bases respectively, with 16 bases between them. Germline CDR1 reads DFQATT; CDR2 reads SNEGSKA (reference sequence). This CDR3 is 12 amino acids long. CDR3: CSATKDTTTQYF. In nucleotides, the CDR3 is TGCAGTGCGACCAAGGACACCACCACGCAGTATTTT.

Points on this clonotype: A much larger clone lies a single base off, so this may be a read error. This chain connects TRBV3-1 to TRBJ1-2; the D gene is possibly TRBD1 (5 bases). Germline CDR1 and CDR2: LGHDT and YNNKEL (reference sequence). The CDR3 runs to 17 residues. The CDR3 loop is CASSRNHPGRASYDYTF. Here the CDR3 DNA reads TGTGCCAGCAGCCGAAACCATCCAGGCAGGGCGAGCTATGACTACACCTTC.

This clonotype was detected only a few times. CDR3 sequence: CASSLIPGTGIGGELFF. The CDR3 region has the DNA TGTGCCAGCAGCTTAATTCCGGGGACTGGCATAGGCGGGGAGCTGTTTTTT. This chain links TRBV11-2 with TRBJ2-2; the D gene is possibly TRBD2 (6 bases). Per germline, CDR1 SGHAT and CDR2 FQNNGV. The CDR3 totals 17 residues. Trimming removed 2 bases at V and 7 bases at J, with 20 bases between.

On this clonotype: This may come from a read error, since a much larger clone is one base off. This rearrangement joins TRBV20-1 to TRBJ2-3; a weak D match, TRBD1 (7 bases). This CDR3 spans 15 amino acids. The germline V gene has CDR1 DFQATT and CDR2 SNEGSKA (reference sequence). The ends were cut back, 1 base at V and 6 bases at J, with 17 bases in the middle. The CDR3 region is CSARAPPGGPDTQYF. In DNA form, the CDR3 reads TGCAGTGCTAGAGCCCCCCCAGGGGGGCCGGATACGCAGTATTTT.

The chain has TRBV25-1 and TRBJ2-2, with D possibly being TRBD1 or TRBD2 (6 bases each). The V gene lost 5 bases and the J gene lost 6 bases, with 16 bases spanning the gap. CDR3 length: 15 amino acids. Germline CDR1 MGHDK, CDR2 SYGVNS. The CDR3 region has the DNA TGTGCCAGCAGTCCTCAGGTTGGGGGGCCCGGGGAGCTGTTTTTT. Translated, it gives CASSPQVGGPGELFF. Full variable domain (remainder filled in from reference TRBV25-1 and TRBJ2-2): EADIYQTPRYLVIGTGKKITLECSQTMGHDKMYWYQQDPGMELHLIHYSYGVNSTEKGDLSSESTVSRIRTEHFPLTLESARPSHTSQYLCASSPQVGGPGELFFGEGSRLTVL.

The rearrangement links TRBV7-2 to TRBJ1-5, with 7 bases aligning to TRBD1. The CDR3 is made up of 14 amino acids. V lost 4 bases to trimming and J lost 7 bases; unmatched junction nucleotides: 7. Germline V gene lookup returns CDR1 SGHTA and CDR2 FQGNSA. CDR3 nucleotide sequence: TGTGCCAGCAGCTGCCGGGCAGGGGGGCAGCCCCAGCATTTT. Translated, it gives CASSCRAGGQPQHF.

The sample holds many counts of this clonotype. This chain uses TRBV7-2 with TRBJ1-4, with D unclear. Germline CDR1 SGHTA, CDR2 FQGNSA. The CDR3 contains 13 residues. V gave up 2 bases and J gave up 8 bases, with 9 bases separating them. CDR3 bases: TGTGCCAGCAGCTTACGCCGGACGGAAAAACTGTTTTTT. Protein sequence: CASSLRRTEKLFF.

This chain links TRBV7-9 with TRBJ2-7; D is unclear. The ends were cut back, 1 base at V and 5 bases at J, with 12 bases in the middle. Looked up from germline, CDR1 is SEHNR and CDR2 is FQNEAQ (reference sequence). CDR3 length: 14 residues. CDR3 nucleotides: TGTGCCAGCAGCTTAGACGTGACCGCGCACGAGCAGTACTTC. Amino acids: CASSLDVTAHEQYF.

This clonotype came up many times. The chain carries TRBV5-1 and TRBJ2-1, with D perhaps given as TRBD1 or TRBD2 (5 bases each). The CDR3 runs 13 residues. Germline V gene sequence: CDR1 SGHRS, CDR2 YFSETQ. The V and J ends lost 3 bases and 7 bases respectively, with 11 bases between them. The DNA for the CDR3 is TGCGCCAGCAGCTCCCATTGGGGGAATGAGCAGTTCTTC. It codes for CASSSHWGNEQFF.

This chain joins TRBV20-1 and TRBJ1-3, with 8 positions matching TRBD1. Germline CDR1 and CDR2: DFQATT and SNEGSKA (reference sequence). The CDR3 length is 15 residues. Germline trimming cut 1 base from V and 5 bases from J; bases unmatched to any gene: 7. CDR3: CSARGTGIMRNTIYF. The CDR3 nucleotides are TGCAGTGCTAGAGGGACAGGGATTATGAGAAACACCATATATTTT.

This clonotype was seen a few times. This rearrangement joins TRBV18 to TRBJ1-1; the match to TRBD1 covers 10 bases. Germline V gene sequence: CDR1 KGHSH, CDR2 LQKENI. V shed 3 bases and J 4 bases; nucleotides not matched to a gene: 8. The CDR3 contains 16 residues. The CDR3 region is CASSPGQGTGGTEAFF. CDR3 nucleotide sequence: TGTGCCAGCTCACCGGGACAGGGGACGGGGGGCACTGAAGCTTTCTTT. Together with reference TRBV18 and TRBJ1-1, the CDR3 gives the full variable domain: NAGVMQNPRHLVRRRGQEARLRCSPMKGHSHVYWYRQLPEEGLKFMVYLQKENIIDESGMPKERFSAEFPKEGPSILRIQQVVRGDSAAYFCASSPGQGTGGTEAFFGQGTRLTVV.

V gene TRBV7-8 combines with J gene TRBJ1-6; maybe TRBD1 (6 bases). Between the trimmed V and J ends, which lost 6 bases and 7 bases, there was a span of 19 bases. Per germline, CDR1 SGHVS and CDR2 FQNEAQ. This CDR3 region has 16 residues. The CDR3 DNA sequence: TGTGCCAGCAGTCCCCTAGGGGGGATCGGGAATTCACCCCTCCACTTT. It translates to CASSPLGGIGNSPLHF.

The V gene is TRBV7-8, the J gene TRBJ2-2, with D perhaps TRBD2 (5 bases). Between the trimmed V and J ends, which lost 3 bases and 4 bases, there was a span of 12 bases. There are 15 residues in the CDR3. From germline, CDR1 is SGHVS and CDR2 FQNEAQ. CDR3 protein: CASSLIRAGTGELFF. As DNA, the CDR3 is TGTGCCAGCAGCTTGATTAGGGCGGGCACCGGGGAGCTGTTTTTT.

This clonotype was observed many times. This chain joins TRBV28 and TRBJ2-3; D is ambiguous. The CDR3 is 16 residues long. V dropped 4 bases and J dropped 4 bases, with 18 bases sitting between them. The V gene's germline CDR1 is MDHEN and CDR2 SYDVKM. The CDR3 DNA reads as TGTGCCAGCAGTTCCCCTCGGGCAGGCCCCGCAGATACGCAGTATTTT. Translated: CASSSPRAGPADTQYF. Combining the CDR3 with reference TRBV28 and TRBJ2-3 gives the whole variable domain DVKVTQSSRYLVKRTGEKVFLECVQDMDHENMFWYRQDPGLGLRLIYFSYDVKMKEKGDIPEGYSVSREKKERFSLILESASTNQTSMYLCASSSPRAGPADTQYFGPGTRLTVL.

With respect to this clonotype: Possible read error: a much larger clone is one base away. The chain links TRBV5-5 to TRBJ1-5, with D hard to call. Germline CDR1 reads SGHKS; CDR2 reads YYEKEE (reference sequence). The CDR3 loop spans 13 amino acids. The V end lost 1 base, the J end lost 9 bases, and 11 bases lay between the germline ends. The CDR3 DNA is TGTGCCAGCAGCTTGAGCGGGGATTCGCCCCAGCATTTT. This encodes CASSLSGDSPQHF.

The chain carries TRBV24-1 and TRBJ2-1; the D is unclear. Germline values: CDR1 KGHDR, CDR2 SFDVKD. The ends were cut back, 4 bases at V and 9 bases at J, with 9 bases in the middle. The CDR3 consists of 12 residues. CDR3 nucleotide sequence: TGTGCCACCAGTGACACTCAACGTGAGCAGTTCTTC. This codes for CATSDTQREQFF.